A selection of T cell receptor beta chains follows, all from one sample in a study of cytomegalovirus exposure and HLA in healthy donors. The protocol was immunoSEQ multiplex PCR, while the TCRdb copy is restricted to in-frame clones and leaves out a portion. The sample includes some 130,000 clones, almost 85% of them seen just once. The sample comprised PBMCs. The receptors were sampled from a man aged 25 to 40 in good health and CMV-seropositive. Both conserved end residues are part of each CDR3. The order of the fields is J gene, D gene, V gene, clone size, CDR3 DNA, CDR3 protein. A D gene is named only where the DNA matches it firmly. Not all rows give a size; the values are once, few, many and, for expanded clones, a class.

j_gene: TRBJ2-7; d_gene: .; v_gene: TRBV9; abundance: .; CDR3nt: TGTGCCAGCAGCCGGGACACGGCCTACGAGCAGTACTTC; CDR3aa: CASSRDTAYEQYF
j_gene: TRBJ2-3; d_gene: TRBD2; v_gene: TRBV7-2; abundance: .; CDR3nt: TGTGCCAGCAGCCCAGGACTAGCAACAGATACGCAGTATTTT; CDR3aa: CASSPGLATDTQYF
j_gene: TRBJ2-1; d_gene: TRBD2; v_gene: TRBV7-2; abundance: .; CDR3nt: TGTGCCAGCAGCTTAGGACTAGCGGGGGGTGAGCAGTTCTTC; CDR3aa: CASSLGLAGGEQFF
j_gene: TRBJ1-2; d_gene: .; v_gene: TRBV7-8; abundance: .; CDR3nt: TGTGCCAGCAGCTTAGTACGAGACTTTAACTATGGCTACACCTTC; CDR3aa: CASSLVRDFNYGYTF
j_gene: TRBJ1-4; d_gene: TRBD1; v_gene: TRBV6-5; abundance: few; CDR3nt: TGTGCCAGCAGTTACTCGAGGACAGGGGGGCTGGTAAAACTGTTTTTT; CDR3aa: CASSYSRTGGLVKLFF
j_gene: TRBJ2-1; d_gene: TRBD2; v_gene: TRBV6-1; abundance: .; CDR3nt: TGTGCCACCAGTGAAGCTAGCGGGACCCTTGAGCAGTTCTTC; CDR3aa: CATSEASGTLEQFF
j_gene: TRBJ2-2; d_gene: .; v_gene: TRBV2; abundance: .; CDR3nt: TGTGCCAGCAGGGCCGGGTCAAACACCGGGGAGCTGTTTTTT; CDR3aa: CASRAGSNTGELFF
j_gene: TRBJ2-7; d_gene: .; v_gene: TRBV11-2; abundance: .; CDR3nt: TGTGCCAGCAGCTTAGGGAGCAGCTACGAGCAGTACTTC; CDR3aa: CASSLGSSYEQYF
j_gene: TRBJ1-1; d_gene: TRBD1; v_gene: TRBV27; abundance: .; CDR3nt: TGTGCCAGCAGTTACGACAGGGGGCTGAACACTGAAGCTTTCTTT; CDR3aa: CASSYDRGLNTEAFF
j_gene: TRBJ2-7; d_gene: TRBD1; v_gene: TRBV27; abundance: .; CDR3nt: TGTGCCAGCAGGGAACGGGACAGGGAATTCGGCGAGCAGTACTTC; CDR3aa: CASRERDREFGEQYF
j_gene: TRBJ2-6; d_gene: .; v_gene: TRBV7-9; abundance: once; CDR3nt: TGTGCCAGCAGCTCACCTACTGGGGCCAACGTCCTGACTTTC; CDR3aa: CASSSPTGANVLTF
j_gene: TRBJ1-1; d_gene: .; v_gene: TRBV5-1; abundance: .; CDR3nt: TGCGCCAGCAGGACTGCAGGGGCGAACACTGAAGCTTTCTTT; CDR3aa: CASRTAGANTEAFF
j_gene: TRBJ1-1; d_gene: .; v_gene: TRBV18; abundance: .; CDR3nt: TGTGCCAGCTCAACTGCCGGGGGGACGAACACTGAAGCTTTCTTT; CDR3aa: CASSTAGGTNTEAFF
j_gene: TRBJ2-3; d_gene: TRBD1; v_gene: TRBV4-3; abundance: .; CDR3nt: TGCGCCAGCAGCCAAGATTGGGGACAGGGGATTAGGAGCACAGATACGCAGTATTTT; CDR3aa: CASSQDWGQGIRSTDTQYF
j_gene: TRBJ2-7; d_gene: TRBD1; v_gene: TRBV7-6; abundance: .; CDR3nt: TGTGCCAGCAGCTCCCTACAGGGGGCGATCCCTTACGAGCAGTACTTC; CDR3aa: CASSSLQGAIPYEQYF
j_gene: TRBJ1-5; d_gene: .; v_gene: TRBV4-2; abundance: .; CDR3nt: TGTGCCAGCAGCCAAGAACACCTTAGCAATCAGCCCCAGCATTTT; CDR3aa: CASSQEHLSNQPQHF
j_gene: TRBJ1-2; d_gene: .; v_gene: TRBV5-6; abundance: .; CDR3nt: TGTGCCAGCAGCTTGGGTCAGAGGATGAATGGCTACACCTTC; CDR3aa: CASSLGQRMNGYTF
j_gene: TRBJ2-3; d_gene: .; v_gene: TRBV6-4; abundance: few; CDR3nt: TGTGCCAGCAGTAACGGAGACACAGATACGCAGTATTTT; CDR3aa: CASSNGDTDTQYF
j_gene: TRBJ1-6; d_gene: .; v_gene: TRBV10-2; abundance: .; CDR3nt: TGCGCCAGCAAGGGAGACGGGAATTCACCCCTCCACTTT; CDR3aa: CASKGDGNSPLHF
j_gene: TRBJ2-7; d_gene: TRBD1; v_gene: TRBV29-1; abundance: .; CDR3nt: TGCAGCGTCCGACAGGGGATCTCCTACGAGCAGTACTTC; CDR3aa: CSVRQGISYEQYF